This T cell receptor beta chain was retrieved from a study of monozygotic twins with cystic fibrosis. This CDR3 contains 14 residues. With 9 bases clipped from V and 0 bases from J, the junction kept 3 bases outside the gene matches. CDR1 is SGHNT, CDR2 YYREEE, per germline (reference sequence). The table came from immunoSEQ multiplex PCR; TCRdb's copy has only in-frame clones and leaves some out. In the table there are fewer than 20,000 clones, around 96% of which are singletons. The chain carries TRBV5-4 and TRBJ2-6; 7 positions match TRBD1. The source of this sequence is a girl aged 2-10 years with cystic fibrosis. Input material: blood. Here the CDR3 reads CANSGGSGANVLTF. DNA of the CDR3: TGTGCCAACTCAGGGGGCTCTGGGGCCAACGTCCTGACTTTC.